The clone carrying this TCR beta chain was seen more than once but under ten times. V gave up 0 bases and J gave up 0 bases; unmatched junction bases: 6. CDR1 is SGDLS and CDR2 is YYNGEE in the germline V gene. This CDR3 region has 16 residues. The data belong to a study of blood T cells in healthy people across ages. Then a second PCR, running about 7 to 11 cycles, was carried out with a sample-barcoded 5' primer and a J-beta primer mix. TCRdb re-called the 5' RACE reads through MiXCR, storing one row per CDR3 protein. The data show 580,000 or so distinct CDR3 sequences, roughly 48% seen once. The V gene is TRBV9, the J gene TRBJ2-7; 7 nucleotides align to TRBD2. The TCR comes from a man older than 75 in good health. The sample comprised blood. CDR3 nucleotide sequence: TGTGCCAGCAGCGTAGGGGGGGGTTTGCCCTCCTACGAGCAGTACTTC. This encodes CASSVGGGLPSYEQYF.